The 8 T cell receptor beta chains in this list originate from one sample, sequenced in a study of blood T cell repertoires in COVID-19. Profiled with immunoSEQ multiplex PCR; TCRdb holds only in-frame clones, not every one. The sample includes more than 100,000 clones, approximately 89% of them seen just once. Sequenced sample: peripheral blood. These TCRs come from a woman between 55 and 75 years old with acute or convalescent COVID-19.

CDR3 protein: CASSFYGQGNTGELFF. The CDR3, as DNA: TGCGCCAGCAGCTTCTACGGACAGGGGAACACCGGGGAGCTGTTTTTT. The chain links TRBV5-1 to TRBJ2-2, with 8 bases aligning to TRBD1. Germline lookup yields CDR1 SGHRS and CDR2 YFSETQ. J was trimmed by 1 base and V by 2 bases; bases with no gene match: 4. This CDR3 has 16 residues.

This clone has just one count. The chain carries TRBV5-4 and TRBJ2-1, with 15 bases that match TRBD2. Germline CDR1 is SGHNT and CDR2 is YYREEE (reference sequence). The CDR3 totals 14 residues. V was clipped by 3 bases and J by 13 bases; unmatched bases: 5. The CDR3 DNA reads TGTGCCAGCAGCTCCTGGACTAGCGGGAGGGCCCAGTTCTTC. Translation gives CASSSWTSGRAQFF.

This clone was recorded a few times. CDR3 DNA: TGTGCCAGTCACGCCCTTCCCGGGAAGAACACTGAAGCTTTCTTT. It codes for CASHALPGKNTEAFF. The J gene is TRBJ1-1, the V gene TRBV19; no firm D call. There are 15 residues in the CDR3. V lost 8 bases to trimming and J lost 1 base, with 17 bases between them. CDR1 and CDR2 from the germline V gene are LNHDA and SQIVND (reference sequence).

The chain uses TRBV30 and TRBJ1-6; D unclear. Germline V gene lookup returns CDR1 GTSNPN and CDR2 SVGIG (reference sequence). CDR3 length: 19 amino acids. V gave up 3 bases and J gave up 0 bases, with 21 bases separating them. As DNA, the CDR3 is TGTGCCTGGAGGAGGAGGATCGAACGGGGAAGCTCCTATAATTCACCCCTCCACTTT. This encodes CAWRRRIERGSSYNSPLHF.

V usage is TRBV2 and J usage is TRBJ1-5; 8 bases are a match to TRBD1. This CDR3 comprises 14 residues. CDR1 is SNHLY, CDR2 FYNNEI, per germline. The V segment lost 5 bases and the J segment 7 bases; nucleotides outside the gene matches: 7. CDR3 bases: TGTGCCAGCAGTTCCGGACAGGGTGAGCAGCCCCAGCATTTT. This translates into CASSSGQGEQPQHF.

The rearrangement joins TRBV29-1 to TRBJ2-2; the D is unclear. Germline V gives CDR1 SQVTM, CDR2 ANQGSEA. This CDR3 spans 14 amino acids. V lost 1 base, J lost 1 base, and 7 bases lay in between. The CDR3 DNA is TGCAGCGTTGAAGGGGCCCTGAACACCGGGGAGCTGTTTTTT. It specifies CSVEGALNTGELFF.

The CDR3 reads CASSTDLGLLYGYTF. The CDR3 bases are TGTGCCAGCAGTACAGACCTGGGACTGCTCTATGGCTACACCTTC. This sequence joins TRBV28 and TRBJ1-2; tentative D call: TRBD1 (5 bases). The CDR3 runs 15 residues. The germline V gene encodes CDR1 MDHEN and CDR2 SYDVKM. The V end lost 5 bases, the J end lost 4 bases, and 17 bases lay between the germline ends.

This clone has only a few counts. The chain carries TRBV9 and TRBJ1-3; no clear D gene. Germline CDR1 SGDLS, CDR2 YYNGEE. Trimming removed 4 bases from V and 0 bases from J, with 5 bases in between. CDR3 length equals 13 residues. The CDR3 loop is CASSRDSGNTIYF. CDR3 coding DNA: TGTGCCAGCAGCCGGGACTCTGGAAACACCATATATTTT.